A single T cell receptor (beta chain) is shown here with its context. Only one base separates this from a far larger clonotype, so it likely reflects a read error. The method was immunoSEQ multiplex PCR; TCRdb's version includes in-frame clones alone and lacks a portion of them. The table shows about 490,000 clones, with over 60% occurring only once. Germline-derived CDR1 and CDR2 are SGHVS and FQNEAQ. The CDR3 is 15 residues long. This sample was taken from a study of shared clonotypes between healthy human individuals. This receptor was identified in a woman in her forties in good health. Some clones in this sample may be carry-over from other donors' samples. The chain recombines TRBV7-8 with TRBJ2-7; the D is unclear. The sample comprised PBMCs. CDR3 nucleotides: TGTACCAGCAGTTTCCTCCGCTACTCACCCTACGAGCAGTACTTC. Translation: CTSSFLRYSPYEQYF.